The next 10 T cell receptor beta chains were all read from a single sample in a study of T-cell reconstitution after alpha-beta-depleted transplantation in children. Library preparation (for TCRbeta) was performed with unique molecular identifiers. TCRdb ran MiXCR on the PCR reads and lists one entry per CDR3 protein. The sample lists about 580,000 distinct CDR3 sequences, about 23% seen once, with around 14% in the top ten. The sequences come from PBMCs, mostly from graft donor cells, collected 360 days after TCRalphabeta/CD19-depleted stem cell transplant. These receptors were obtained from a boy under three years old who had a stem cell transplant for acute myeloid leukemia, so the T cells may come from the graft donor.

The chain uses TRBV20-1 and TRBJ1-4; D not certain. CDR1 is DFQATT and CDR2 is SNEGSKA in the germline V gene (reference sequence). V gave up 5 bases and J gave up 5 bases, with 18 bases separating them. This CDR3 has 15 amino acids. This CDR3 is CSASVGRGYNEKLFF. Written as DNA, the CDR3 is TGCAGTGCTTCCGTGGGTCGAGGGTACAATGAAAAACTGTTTTTT.

J is TRBJ1-1 and V is TRBV20-1; D may be TRBD1 (5 bases). Trimming pared 0 bases from V and 9 bases from J, leaving 17 bases between. The CDR3 runs 14 residues. Germline lookup yields CDR1 DFQATT and CDR2 SNEGSKA (reference sequence). Written as DNA, the CDR3 is TGCAGTGCTAGAGACCCCGGGCAGGGAGTAAAAGCTTTCTTT. Translation: CSARDPGQGVKAFF.

This clonotype was detected only a few times. The chain couples TRBV28 to TRBJ2-3; 8 nucleotides align to TRBD2. J lost 1 base, V lost 6 bases, and 6 bases had no gene match. Per germline, CDR1 MDHEN and CDR2 SYDVKM. The CDR3 runs to 15 residues. The CDR3 region is CASSPGGPGTDTQYF. As DNA, the CDR3 is TGTGCCAGCAGCCCGGGGGGGCCGGGCACAGATACGCAGTATTTT.

This clonotype was counted ten times or more. The CDR3 coding sequence is TGCAGTGCTAGGGAGGGGGCTGGGGGCCAAAACATTCAGTACTTC. Encoded protein: CSAREGAGGQNIQYF. The gene calls are TRBV20-1 and TRBJ2-4; D possibly corresponds to TRBD1 (7 bases). Trimming cost V 3 bases and J 5 bases, with 17 bases left between them. This CDR3 spans 15 amino acids. Germline CDR1 reads DFQATT; CDR2 reads SNEGSKA (reference sequence).

The table lists this clonotype with many counts. This chain connects TRBV18 to TRBJ2-7, with a weak D call TRBD1 (7 bases). Per the germline V gene, CDR1 is KGHSH and CDR2 is LQKENI. The V gene lost 3 bases and the J gene lost 2 bases, with 14 bases spanning the gap. There are 15 residues in the CDR3. Here the CDR3 reads CASSPGGTGAYEQYV. The CDR3 nucleotides read TGTGCCAGCTCACCGGGGGGCACAGGGGCCTACGAGCAGTACGTC.

The chain employs TRBV7-2 and TRBJ2-3; TRBD2 aligns across 8 bases. The CDR3 sequence is 16 residues long. Germline CDR1 reads SGHTA; CDR2 reads FQGNSA. V lost 5 bases to trimming and J lost 6 bases; unmatched junction nucleotides: 13. In DNA, the CDR3 is TGTGCCAGCAGCCTGGGCCTAGCGGGCGCCGGGGATACGCAGTATTTT. This codes for CASSLGLAGAGDTQYF.

The gene calls are TRBV2 and TRBJ2-3; D gene unclear. The V end was cut by 6 bases, the J end by 8 bases, with 21 bases between. Germline-derived CDR1 and CDR2 are SNHLY and FYNNEI. The CDR3 is made up of 15 amino acids. The CDR3 region is CASRVAGLEIGTQYF. For the CDR3, the DNA is TGTGCCAGCAGGGTGGCCGGATTAGAAATAGGTACGCAGTATTTT.

There are many counts of this clonotype. The chain uses TRBV29-1 and TRBJ2-1; 10 bases match TRBD2. V shed 1 base and J 7 bases; nucleotides not matched to a gene: 10. The CDR3 spans 16 residues. From germline, CDR1 is SQVTM and CDR2 ANQGSEA. CDR3 sequence reads: CSVEGGLAGVGNEQFF. The CDR3 DNA sequence: TGCAGCGTTGAAGGTGGGCTAGCGGGGGTTGGGAATGAGCAGTTCTTC.

Only a few counts were recorded for this clonotype. This rearrangement joins TRBV7-9 to TRBJ2-1; D is possibly TRBD2 (5 bases). The CDR3 has 14 residues. The germline V gene encodes CDR1 SEHNR and CDR2 FQNEAQ (reference sequence). The V gene lost 7 bases and the J gene lost 0 bases, with 10 bases spanning the gap. The CDR3 sequence: CASTGVSSYNEQFF. The CDR3 DNA sequence: TGTGCCAGCACCGGGGTTAGCTCCTACAATGAGCAGTTCTTC.

This clonotype has ten or more counts. J is TRBJ2-7 and V is TRBV28, with 8 bases that match TRBD1. The length of the CDR3 is 14 residues. V was pared by 6 bases and J by 2 bases, with 6 bases of the junction left unmatched. Germline values: CDR1 MDHEN, CDR2 SYDVKM. CDR3 bases: TGTGCCAGCAGCACACGACAGGGGCCCTACGAGCAGTACGTC. This gives the protein CASSTRQGPYEQYV.